The rows below give T cell receptor beta chains drawn from one sample of a study of blood T cell repertoires in COVID-19. Clones were sequenced by immunoSEQ multiplex PCR, and TCRdb holds only the in-frame ones, with some missing. The sample has 75,000 to 100,000 clones, around 82% seen once. The sequenced material came from peripheral blood. All receptors come from a man in his forties or fifties with active or convalescent COVID-19. CDR3s include the opening cysteine and the closing phenylalanine or tryptophan. D genes are given only for firm matches. Clone size is not always given. Where it is, it says once, few, many or a class for expanded clones.

TRBJ1-5,NA,few,TRBV6-5,14,CASSPQGSNQPQHF,TGTGCCAGCAGTCCCCAGGGGAGCAATCAGCCCCAGCATTTT
TRBJ2-3,TRBD1,NA,TRBV5-4,15,CASSLDRGFADTQYF,TGTGCCAGCAGCTTGGACAGGGGATTTGCAGATACGCAGTATTTT
TRBJ1-1,NA,NA,TRBV5-1,15,CASSRGQTSNTEAFF,TGCGCCAGCAGCCGCGGACAGACTTCGAACACTGAAGCTTTCTTT
TRBJ2-2,NA,few,TRBV25-1,12,CASSFDTGELFF,TGTGCCAGCAGTTTCGACACCGGGGAGCTGTTTTTT
TRBJ2-1,TRBD1,NA,TRBV7-9,14,CATGTGLGGNEQFF,TGTGCCACCGGGACAGGTCTAGGGGGGAATGAGCAGTTCTTC
TRBJ1-4,NA,NA,TRBV5-6,13,CASSLAVNEKLFF,TGTGCCAGCAGCTTGGCGGTTAATGAAAAACTGTTTTTT
TRBJ1-2,TRBD1,NA,TRBV2,13,CATGQGVNYGYTF,TGTGCCACGGGACAGGGGGTGAACTATGGCTACACCTTC
TRBJ2-2,NA,NA,TRBV13,15,CASSAPTDNTGELFF,TGTGCCAGCAGCGCTCCGACAGATAACACCGGGGAGCTGTTTTTT
TRBJ1-1,NA,NA,TRBV6-6,12,CASSPTGTEAFF,TGTGCCAGCAGTCCTACAGGGACTGAAGCTTTCTTT
TRBJ1-2,NA,once,TRBV6-1,13,CASSEARVGGYTF,TGTGCCAGCAGTGAAGCGAGGGTGGGTGGCTACACCTTC
TRBJ2-5,TRBD1,NA,TRBV6-6,14,CASSNSDRVETQYF,TGTGCCAGCAGTAACTCAGACAGGGTCGAGACCCAGTACTTC
TRBJ1-5,NA,NA,TRBV12-3/TRBV12-4,13,CASSPTGSQPQHF,TGTGCCAGCAGCCCCACAGGGTCACAGCCCCAGCATTTT
TRBJ1-5,TRBD1,NA,TRBV19,13,CASSGDRDQPQHF,TGTGCCAGTTCGGGAGACAGGGATCAGCCCCAGCATTTT
TRBJ2-6,TRBD1,NA,TRBV5-5,18,CASSLRRQGDSGANVLTF,TGTGCCAGCAGCTTGCGGAGACAGGGCGATTCTGGGGCCAACGTCCTGACTTTC
TRBJ2-7,TRBD1,NA,TRBV6-2/TRBV6-3,13,CASSPDRGLEQYF,TGTGCCAGCAGCCCTGACAGGGGGCTGGAGCAGTACTTC
TRBJ1-5,NA,once,TRBV28,14,CASSGAGGNQPQHF,TGTGCCAGCTCCGGCGCGGGGGGCAATCAGCCCCAGCATTTT
TRBJ2-5,NA,NA,TRBV6-5,13,CASSRAKQETQYF,TGTGCCAGCAGCCGCGCGAAGCAAGAGACCCAGTACTTC
TRBJ2-3,TRBD1,NA,TRBV10-2,14,CASFTGDYGDTQYF,TGCGCCAGCTTTACAGGGGATTACGGAGATACGCAGTATTTT
TRBJ2-5,TRBD2,NA,TRBV4-3,16,CASSQDSGGAPETQYF,TGCGCCAGCAGCCAAGATAGCGGGGGGGCCCCAGAGACCCAGTACTTC
TRBJ1-4,NA,few,TRBV29-1,16,CSVEVTMAASNEKLFF,TGCAGCGTTGAAGTAACTATGGCAGCCTCTAATGAAAAACTGTTTTTT
TRBJ1-6,NA,NA,TRBV21-1,16,CASSKLRRGRNSPLHF,TGTGCCAGCAGCAAACTTCGGAGGGGTCGAAATTCACCCCTCCACTTT
TRBJ2-1,TRBD1,NA,TRBV19,12,CASSGTGGEQFF,TGTGCCAGTAGTGGAACAGGGGGCGAGCAGTTCTTC
TRBJ1-2,NA,NA,TRBV28,14,CASSLGSQGGGYTF,TGTGCCAGCAGTTTAGGTTCCCAGGGAGGTGGCTACACCTTC
TRBJ1-3,NA,NA,TRBV29-1,14,CSVGDKALGNTIYF,TGCAGCGTCGGCGACAAGGCCCTAGGAAACACCATATATTTT
TRBJ2-2,TRBD1,NA,TRBV11-2,15,CASSADRAYTGELFF,TGTGCCAGCAGCGCAGACAGGGCATACACCGGGGAGCTGTTTTTT
TRBJ2-1,NA,NA,TRBV6-5,15,CASSYQWGGPDEQFF,TGTGCCAGCAGTTACCAGTGGGGGGGCCCCGATGAGCAGTTCTTC
TRBJ2-1,TRBD2,many,TRBV10-3,17,CAIRSGLAGGEYNEQFF,TGTGCCATCAGAAGCGGCCTAGCGGGGGGGGAATACAATGAGCAGTTCTTC
TRBJ1-1,TRBD1,NA,TRBV9,13,CASSVEDRARAFF,TGTGCCAGCAGCGTAGAGGACAGGGCCCGAGCTTTCTTT
TRBJ1-2,NA,NA,TRBV6-5,13,CASARGGTYGYTF,TGTGCCAGCGCTCGAGGCGGGACCTATGGCTACACCTTC
TRBJ1-5,TRBD1,NA,TRBV19,13,CASSQGARQPQHF,TGTGCCAGTAGCCAGGGGGCCCGACAGCCCCAGCATTTT
TRBJ1-4,NA,few,TRBV5-1,13,CASSSTGVEKLFF,TGCGCCAGCAGCTCCACCGGGGTAGAAAAACTGTTTTTT
TRBJ2-1,TRBD2,NA,TRBV5-1,14,CASSANGGENEQFF,TGCGCCAGCAGCGCGAACGGGGGGGAGAATGAGCAGTTCTTC
TRBJ2-7,TRBD2,NA,TRBV7-2,15,CASSLTGGSSYEQYF,TGTGCCAGCAGCTTGACGGGGGGGAGCTCCTACGAGCAGTACTTC
TRBJ2-3,TRBD2,NA,TRBV11-2,17,CASSVTSGGANTDTQYF,TGTGCCAGCAGCGTGACTAGCGGGGGTGCAAACACAGATACGCAGTATTTT
TRBJ1-5,TRBD1,NA,TRBV5-1,15,CASSLQGVGNQPQHF,TGCGCCAGCAGCTTACAGGGGGTAGGCAATCAGCCCCAGCATTTT
TRBJ1-5,TRBD1,NA,TRBV6-5,16,CASSYSGQGLSQPQHF,TGTGCCAGCAGTTACTCTGGACAGGGTTTGAGTCAGCCCCAGCATTTT
TRBJ2-5,NA,NA,TRBV27,13,CASSLREAETQYF,TGTGCCAGCAGTTTGAGGGAGGCGGAGACCCAGTACTTC
TRBJ2-7,TRBD1,few,TRBV19,15,CASSPDRAYSYEQYF,TGTGCCAGTAGTCCCGACAGGGCCTACTCCTACGAGCAGTACTTC